The rows below give T cell receptor beta chains drawn from one sample of a study of T cells in Graves' hyperthyroidism and ophthalmopathy. TCRdb analysed the multiplex PCR reads with MiXCR anew, one entry per CDR3 protein. The data hold 310,000 or so distinct CDR3 sequences, with approximately 17% observed a single time. Sequencing used blood. Source of these receptors: a woman aged 60-75 years with Graves' ophthalmopathy. CDR3s include the opening cysteine and the closing phenylalanine or tryptophan. D genes are given only for firm matches. The listing skips clone size in some rows; elsewhere it reads once, few, many or a size class.

D gene	V gene	clone size	J gene	CDR3 DNA	CDR3 protein
-	TRBV19	-	TRBJ2-5	TGTGCCAGTATCGGGGCAGGAGGTCAAGAGACCCAGTACTTC	CASIGAGGQETQYF
-	TRBV3-1	many	TRBJ1-3	TGTGCCAGCAGCCAAGATGCCGCAAGAAGAAACACCATATATTTT	CASSQDAARRNTIYF
-	TRBV6-2/TRBV6-3	few	TRBJ2-7	TGTGCCAGCAGTTACGGGGCTGAGCAGTACTTC	CASSYGAEQYF
TRBD1	TRBV2	many	TRBJ1-2	TGTGCCAGCAGCCCACTACGAGCCCTTACAGGGGCAGATGGCTACACCTTC	CASSPLRALTGADGYTF
TRBD1	TRBV5-1	few	TRBJ1-2	TGCGCCAGCAGCTCGGACAGGGGGTTCGGCTACACCTTC	CASSSDRGFGYTF
TRBD1	TRBV29-1	many	TRBJ2-2	TGCAGCGCGCGACCAGGGGGCGGGAACACCGGGGAGCTGTTTTTT	CSARPGGGNTGELFF
TRBD1	TRBV28	many	TRBJ1-2	TGTGCCAGCAGTCAGCTACCGGGACAGGGGAACTATGGCTACACCTTC	CASSQLPGQGNYGYTF
TRBD2	TRBV19	-	TRBJ2-1	TGTGCCAGTAGTATGTACGGTAGCGGGGGGCGCAATGAGCAGTTCTTC	CASSMYGSGGRNEQFF
TRBD1	TRBV15	few	TRBJ1-1	TGTGCCACCAGCAGAGAATTGCCCGGGACAGGGGTAGAAGCTTTCTTT	CATSRELPGTGVEAFF
-	TRBV18	many	TRBJ2-7	TGTGCCAGCTCACCATCAAGACAGCTCTCCTACGAGCAGTACTTC	CASSPSRQLSYEQYF
-	TRBV7-9	many	TRBJ2-5	TGTGCCAGCAGCCCCCCTGGGCGAGAGACCCAGTACTTC	CASSPPGRETQYF
-	TRBV20-1	many	TRBJ1-5	TGCAGTGCTACCACAGGGCGAGATCAGCCCCAGCATTTT	CSATTGRDQPQHF
TRBD1	TRBV18	few	TRBJ1-2	TGTGCCAGCTCACCGGAAACAGGGGAATATGGCTACACCTTC	CASSPETGEYGYTF
TRBD1	TRBV7-9	-	TRBJ1-4	TGTGCCAGCGACAGGGGGCTCGCTAATGAAAAACTGTTCTTT	CASDRGLANEKLFF
-	TRBV3-1	-	TRBJ2-4	TGTGCCAGCAGCCAAGTGACGGGCTCATACATTCAGTACTTC	CASSQVTGSYIQYF
-	TRBV6-1	-	TRBJ2-5	TGTGCCAGCGGGGACTGGGAGACCCAGCACTTC	CASGDWETQHF
-	TRBV20-1	-	TRBJ2-5	TGCAGTGCCCCTCGGGCCTCCTCCGAGGGGACCCAGTACTTC	CSAPRASSEGTQYF
-	TRBV27	-	TRBJ1-2	TGTGCCAGCAGTTTTCAGGACAGCTATGGCTACACCTTC	CASSFQDSYGYTF
-	TRBV30	many	TRBJ2-6	TGTGCCTGGGACCCTGGCGGCTCTGGGGCCAACGTCCTGACTTTC	CAWDPGGSGANVLTF
TRBD1	TRBV29-1	many	TRBJ2-7	TGCAGCGTTAGGACAGGGAAATCCTACGAGCAGTACTTC	CSVRTGKSYEQYF
TRBD1	TRBV18	many	TRBJ2-7	TGTGCCAGCTCACCGGGACAGGGAGGCGAGCAGTACTTC	CASSPGQGGEQYF
-	TRBV2	many	TRBJ2-1	TGTGCCAGCAGTCCCCCGGGGCTGACTGAGCAGTTCTTC	CASSPPGLTEQFF
TRBD2	TRBV3-1	many	TRBJ2-3	TGTGCCAGCAGCCAGCCCGGGACTAGCGGGAGTGAAGATACGCAGTATTTT	CASSQPGTSGSEDTQYF
-	TRBV20-1	few	TRBJ1-1	TGCAGTGCTAGTAATGGGGGCAGCGGAAACACTGAAGCTTTCTTT	CSASNGGSGNTEAFF
-	TRBV5-1	-	TRBJ1-6	TGCGCCAGCAGCGCCTGGCTACAGGGAGATAATTCACCCCTCCACTTT	CASSAWLQGDNSPLHF
TRBD2	TRBV10-2	few	TRBJ2-1	TGCGCCAGCAGTGAGCCCGGACCCCGAGAAACTAGCGGGAGAGCCGGTGAGCAGTTCTTC	CASSEPGPRETSGRAGEQFF
TRBD2	TRBV14	few	TRBJ2-1	TGTGCCAGCAGCCAGCTGCTAGCGGGAATTTATGAGCAGTTCTTC	CASSQLLAGIYEQFF
-	TRBV28	many	TRBJ1-2	TGTGCCAGCAGTTTCACGTTTGGCTACACCTTC	CASSFTFGYTF
-	TRBV3-1	many	TRBJ2-7	TGTGCCAGCAGCCAAGGGCCCCCAGCGCTCTCCTACGAGCAGTACTTC	CASSQGPPALSYEQYF
-	TRBV7-9	many	TRBJ1-1	TGTGCCAGCAGCTTAGCTGGCAGGGGATCCCCTGAAGCTTTCTTT	CASSLAGRGSPEAFF
-	TRBV6-5	many	TRBJ2-7	TGTGCCAGCAGTTACTCGACGAGCTCCTACGAGCAGTACTTC	CASSYSTSSYEQYF
-	TRBV5-1	-	TRBJ2-5	TGCGCCAGCAGCCCCGGAACCAACCAAGAGACCCAGTACTTC	CASSPGTNQETQYF
TRBD1	TRBV27	few	TRBJ2-3	TGTGCCAGCAGCCTAGGGACAGGGTTTGTAGATACGCAGTATTTT	CASSLGTGFVDTQYF
TRBD1	TRBV5-5	-	TRBJ2-7	TGTGCCAGCAGCTTACGACCGCAGGGGGTAAACGAGCAGTACTTC	CASSLRPQGVNEQYF
-	TRBV7-2	few	TRBJ1-1	TGTGCCAGCAGCTCGGAACCTAGTAGTCCTGAAGCTTTCTTT	CASSSEPSSPEAFF
-	TRBV10-3	-	TRBJ1-4	TGTGCCCCGAAAAGGGGTGAAAAACTGTCTTTT	CAPKRGEKLSF
-	TRBV7-9	many	TRBJ2-7	TGTGCCAGCAGCCAAAAGACGGGGGCCTACGAGCAGTACTTC	CASSQKTGAYEQYF
TRBD1	TRBV11-2	-	TRBJ1-2	TGTGCCAGCAGCTTAGGACAGGGTTGGGGCTACACCTTC	CASSLGQGWGYTF
-	TRBV6-1	many	TRBJ2-3	TGTGCCAGCTCCCAGGGAAGAACGACAGATACGCAGTATTTT	CASSQGRTTDTQYF
-	TRBV5-1	many	TRBJ1-1	TGCGCCAGCACCGACTGGGGGGACACTGAAGCTTTCTTT	CASTDWGDTEAFF
-	TRBV4-2	-	TRBJ2-1	TGTGCCAGCAGCCAAGGGGTAGGGGTGATTGCCGAATCATACAATGAGCAGTTCTTC	CASSQGVGVIAESYNEQFF
-	TRBV5-1	many	TRBJ2-1	TGCGCCAGCAGCTCCGGGACTCAAAACAATGAGCAGTTCTTC	CASSSGTQNNEQFF
-	TRBV20-1	many	TRBJ1-1	TGCAGCACAGGACAAAGTCTGAACACTGAAGCTTTCTTT	CSTGQSLNTEAFF
-	TRBV7-2	few	TRBJ2-3	TGTGCCAGCAGCCCCCGGGTAGCTGCGCAGTATTTT	CASSPRVAAQYF
-	TRBV7-9	many	TRBJ1-1	TGTGCCAGCAGCTTTGAAATGAACACTGAAGCTTTCTTT	CASSFEMNTEAFF
TRBD1	TRBV20-1	-	TRBJ1-5	TGCAGTGCTCCTAACCGGGGGGGACAGGGAAGGTTTGGTCAGCCCCAGCATTTT	CSAPNRGGQGRFGQPQHF
-	TRBV19	-	TRBJ1-5	TGTGCCAGTAGTATGCGGCACGTTAGCAATCAGCCCCAGCATTTT	CASSMRHVSNQPQHF
TRBD1	TRBV4-2	many	TRBJ2-7	TGTGCCAGCAGCCAAGAGGGACAGGGTTCTTTCTACGAGCAGTACTTC	CASSQEGQGSFYEQYF
-	TRBV7-9	-	TRBJ2-5	TGTGCCAGCAGTTCGGACAGCGCCCAAGAGACCCAGTACTTC	CASSSDSAQETQYF
-	TRBV19	few	TRBJ2-1	TGTGCCAGTAGTATCGGGATCTACAATGAGCAGTTCTTC	CASSIGIYNEQFF
TRBD1	TRBV20-1	many	TRBJ1-2	TGCAGTGCTAGCAAGGGACAGCGAACCTATGGCTACACCTTC	CSASKGQRTYGYTF